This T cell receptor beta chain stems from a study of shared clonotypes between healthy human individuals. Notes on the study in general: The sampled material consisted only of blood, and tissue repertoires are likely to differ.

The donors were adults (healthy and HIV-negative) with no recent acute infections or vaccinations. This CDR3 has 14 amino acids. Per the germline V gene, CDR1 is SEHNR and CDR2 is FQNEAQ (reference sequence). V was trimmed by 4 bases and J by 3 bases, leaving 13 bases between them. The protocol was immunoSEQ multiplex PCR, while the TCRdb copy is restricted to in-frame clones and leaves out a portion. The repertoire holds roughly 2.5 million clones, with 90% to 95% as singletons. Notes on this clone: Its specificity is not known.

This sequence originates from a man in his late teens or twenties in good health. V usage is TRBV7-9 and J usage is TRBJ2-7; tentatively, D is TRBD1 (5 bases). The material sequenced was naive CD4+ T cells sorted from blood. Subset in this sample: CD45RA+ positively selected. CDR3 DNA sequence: TGTGCCAGCAGCTCCATGCCGACAGACTACGAGCAGTACTTC. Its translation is CASSSMPTDYEQYF.